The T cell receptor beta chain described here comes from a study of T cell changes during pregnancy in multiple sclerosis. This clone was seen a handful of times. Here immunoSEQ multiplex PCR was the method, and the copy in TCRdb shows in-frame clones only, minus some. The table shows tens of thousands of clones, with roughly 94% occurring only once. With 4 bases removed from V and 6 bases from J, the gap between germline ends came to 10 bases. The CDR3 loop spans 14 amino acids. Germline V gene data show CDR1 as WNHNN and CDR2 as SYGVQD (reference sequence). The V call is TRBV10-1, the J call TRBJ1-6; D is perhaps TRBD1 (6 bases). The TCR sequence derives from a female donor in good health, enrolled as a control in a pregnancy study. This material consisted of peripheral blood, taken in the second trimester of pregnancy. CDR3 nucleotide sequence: TGCGCCAGCAGTGGGGGACAAGTTAATTCACCCCTCCACTTT. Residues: CASSGGQVNSPLHF.